This T cell receptor (beta chain) was sequenced during a study of spatial heterogeneity in lung cancer. About the study: Donation came from approximately 69 patients with untreated early-stage non-small cell lung cancer. Every unique TCR and UMI combination, on average, appeared more than ten times in raw reads. Sequenced follow-up PBMC samples came a median of roughly 25 months after resection, where available.

Time point described: blood at routine non-recurrence follow-up after resection. Unsorted whole RNA samples from tumor, nontumor lung or frozen PBMC were sequenced. In the library, each TCR cDNA molecule bore its own unique molecular identifier. TCRdb reprocessed the 5' RACE reads via MiXCR and lists one record per CDR3 protein. The repertoire holds some 54,000 distinct CDR3 sequences, with less than 9.5% as singletons. Source: PBMCs, taken at follow-up. This clonotype was sampled from a female donor with early-stage non-small cell lung cancer.

CDR3 bases: TGTGCCAGCAGTGACCGACAGGGAATGGCCTACGAGCAGTACTTC. It translates to CASSDRQGMAYEQYF. The rearrangement uses TRBV2 and TRBJ2-7; 7 bases agree with TRBD1. J gave up 2 bases and V 3 bases, and 7 bases lay outside the gene matches. The CDR3 covers 15 residues. Germline lookup yields CDR1 SNHLY and CDR2 FYNNEI.